This TCR beta chain emerged from a study of blood T cell repertoires in COVID-19. Produced via immunoSEQ multiplex PCR; TCRdb's table is partial and in-frame only. In the table there are about 120,000 clones, 75% to 85% of which are singletons. The source material was peripheral blood. This TCR was sampled from a human donor in a cohort sampled during active COVID-19.

The CDR3: CASSYLKGAGEKLFF. The CDR3 DNA sequence: TGTGCCAGCAGTTACCTGAAGGGGGCTGGTGAAAAACTGTTTTTT. The chain joins TRBV6-5 to TRBJ1-4, with 7 bases matching TRBD1. This CDR3 has 15 amino acids. The V and J ends lost 2 bases and 7 bases, in that order; junction bases with no gene match: 7. Germline values: CDR1 MNHEY, CDR2 SVGAGI.